This TCR beta chain was found in a study of T cells in Graves' hyperthyroidism and ophthalmopathy (dated by TCRdb to the late 2010s). Concerning the study at large: Peripheral blood was collected at initial diagnosis, before any treatment. To identify distinguishing TCR V-J signatures, a discovery cohort of around 100 patients was used, comprising fewer than 45 with Graves' ophthalmopathy and around 57 with stable Graves' hyperthyroidism. Whether ophthalmopathy could be predicted prospectively was tested in an independent validation cohort made up of roughly 20 hyperthyroidism patients plus 17 patients who later progressed to ophthalmopathy. The 100 discovery patients were randomly split 7:3 into training and test sets. In addition, the study compared T-cell repertoires in thyroid tissue and in blood from six Graves' hyperthyroidism patients. Following sampling, methimazole starting at 30 mg daily was given to hyperthyroidism patients, and high-dose intravenous methylprednisolone was given to ophthalmopathy patients. The paper describes TCR Vbeta CDR3 sequencing of about 140 peripheral blood samples, made up of 43 ophthalmopathy patients, approximately 76 hyperthyroidism patients and about 17 progressor patients.

This clonotype occurred once. The antigen it binds to is not known. It has no much larger one-base neighbor in the sample; base qualities were not kept. A lone read offers only weak evidence. Graves' hyperthyroidism was defined as stable when no progression to ophthalmopathy occurred over 18 months of follow-up. Hyperthyroidism patients were newly diagnosed, with disease duration under 2 months, and aged 18 to 65 years. Exclusion was applied to patients with uncontrolled infections, other autoimmune diseases, pregnancy or lactation. Diagnoses were based on clinical symptoms, serum thyroxine and TRAb, thyroid ultrasound and orbital computed tomography. PBMCs were separated from approximately 9.9 ml of fresh peripheral blood using Ficoll-Paque density gradient centrifugation. Total RNA was extracted with Trizol reagent, and quality was checked on an Agilent 2100 Bioanalyzer. Broad study findings and their caveats: Sample size was not statistically predetermined, and investigators were not blinded to group allocation. Most expanded thyroid clonotypes (frequency above 0.001) were also found in blood, which suggests that blood repertoires may mirror thyroid immune responses. A model built on a 13 V-J signature distinguished ophthalmopathy from stable hyperthyroidism, reaching 85% to 90% sensitivity and under 84% specificity in cross-validation and 80%/75% in testing. In validation, the model predicted progression to ophthalmopathy a median of around six months before onset, with roughly 70% sensitivity and roughly 79% specificity.

The TCR beta CDR3 regions were amplified from the RNA transcripts. The first round of RT-PCR for the TCR CDR3 was performed with the HTBI primer set and the Qiagen OneStep RT-PCR kit. The libraries were constructed in a second round of multiplex PCR and then size-selected and purified. Libraries were sequenced paired-end with 100 bp reads on an Illumina HiSeq2000. In the authors' own workflow: SOAPnuke was used to process the raw data, with reads discarded if the reads contained adapters or uncalled bases, had a mean Phred below 15, or lacked an exact constant-primer or identifier match. COPE v1.2.5 was used to merge the high-quality paired reads, and each unique nucleotide sequence was defined as a clonotype. Clonotypes were aligned to IMGT TRBV, TRBD and TRBJ reference segments using MiTCR v1.1. Analysis was restricted to V-J combinations with a frequency above 0.0001, which covered 98% to 99.2% of repertoires. The TCS score was defined as the ratio of F50 (clonal expansion) to E x V (chaos), calculated using BLOSUM62-based TCRdist between CDR3 peptides within each V-J. Welch's t-statistics and random forest reduced approximately 520 V-J features to fewer than 15, which were used in a naive Bayes classifier (R e1071). Thyroid-blood repertoire similarity was quantified with the Morisita-Horn index. TCRdb reprocessed the public reads (quality trimming at Q25 with fastp, clone calling with MiXCR) and kept in-frame beta chains. Each record represents a unique CDR3 protein, reported with the most common genes and DNA among its rows. The V and J calls were determined by TCRdb, not by the authors. A total of 700,000 to 850,000 distinct CDR3 sequences appear in this sample, just over 35% of them only once. The ten most abundant clones make up less than 35% of the sample.

Germline trimming amounts to 5 bases on V and 4 bases on J, with 11 as the count of junction bases outside the gene matches. CDR1 GTSNPN and CDR2 SVGIG are derived from the germline V gene (reference sequence). Including the terminal cysteine and phenylalanine, the CDR3 comprises 15 residues. Of all the DNA, just the CDR3 is kept, 45 bases in frame from base 1. The V and J segments used are TRBV30 and TRBJ1-2, with 9 bases aligning to TRBD1. Sequencing was performed on blood. This clonotype was sampled from a woman aged 40 to 50 with Graves' hyperthyroidism. This receptor has the CDR3 CAWGSGTGIGYGYTF. The bases are TGTGCCTGGGGCTCCGGGACAGGGATCGGCTATGGCTACACCTTC.